This T cell receptor (beta chain) was observed in a study of blood T cell repertoires in COVID-19 (dated by TCRdb to about 2020). Study-level background: The collaborator samples originated in the United States, Italy and Spain and spanned the acute and convalescent phases of COVID-19. Samples were obtained from the ongoing ImmuneRACE study (first 160 participants) and from roughly 1,300 subjects provided by 6 global collaborators. The sample metadata nearly always contained a de-identified subject ID, COVID-19 status, age in years and sex. The material from the prospective study consisted of cDNA or gDNA derived from T cells, B-cell-depleted T cells, or PBMCs. A freely available public database, intended as a resource for researchers studying the immune response to SARS-CoV-2, is where the repertoires were released. Where HLA class I and class II types were available, the types were taken from metadata supplied by the sample provider, not from assay-based typing. Subjects who had been exposed to COVID-19, were actively infected with it, or had recovered from it provided the deeply sampled blood TCRbeta repertoires that made up the dataset. What the authors observed across the whole study: The amount of clinical and demographic metadata varied by source and participant and was provided uncurated.

This clone was counted only a few times. This clone's antigen is unknown. No base-level quality is on record; no much larger clone is a single base apart. TCRbeta CDR3 regions were amplified from genomic DNA by means of the immunoSEQ Assay, a bias-controlled multiplex PCR. In the source study's methods: The number of nucleated cells in each sample was estimated by amplification of reference gene primers within the assay. Sequence reads were collapsed and filtered to measure the absolute abundance of every unique TCRbeta CDR3 rearrangement. For each sample, productive Simpson clonality was calculated by taking the square root of Simpson's diversity index across productive rearrangements. Sourced from immuneACCESS, this table was stored by TCRdb with only in-frame sequences that have V and J called. A share of the clones is absent; for the studies checked, an unresolved V gene accounts for under half, and the remainder has no known explanation. The V and J calls and the clone size are those of that table, but D and trimming were determined from the DNA. For this sample there are about 50,000 clones; around 73% appear just once. About 5% of the sample belongs to the ten largest clones.

There are 14 amino acids in the CDR3, from cysteine to phenylalanine inclusive. Solely the CDR3 DNA is kept, with 42 bases framed from the first base. CDR1 is given as SGHKS and CDR2 as YYEKEE, both from the germline V gene (reference sequence). Clipping removes 4 bases from V and 1 base from J, with 1 as the unmatched junction base count. Enrolling through a virtual design, the prospective study's participants ranged in age from roughly 18 to 89 years and lived across 24 United States geographic areas. Cohort assignment in the prospective study relied on participant-reported clinical history from a screening survey and a study questionnaire. In the prospective study, whole blood, serum and a nasopharyngeal or oropharyngeal swab were collected from each participant by mobile phlebotomists. Over an approximately 2-month period, participants in the prospective study had the option of providing additional blood draws and questionnaires. Prospective study blood samples were shipped either frozen or at room temperature before DNA extraction.

This TCR came from a woman aged 50 to 60 with acute COVID-19. Rearrangement joined TRBV5-5 to TRBJ2-2, and TRBD2 matches 7 of the central bases. Sequencing input: PBMCs or T cells enriched from blood (not recorded which). The CDR3 here reads CASSREENTGELFF. The DNA is TGTGCCAGCAGCCGGGAGGAGAACACCGGGGAGCTGTTTTTT.